This TCR beta chain came from a study of T cell changes during pregnancy in multiple sclerosis. A single count supports this clone. There are 15 residues in the CDR3. Germline CDR1 MNHEY, CDR2 SVGAGI. With 0 bases removed from V and 4 bases from J, the gap between germline ends came to 12 bases. The data were produced by immunoSEQ multiplex PCR, yet TCRdb's version contains in-frame clones alone and is incomplete. The sample gives under 70,000 clones, 91% of which show up once; about 1.2% is in the top ten. The receptor's source is a female donor in good health, enrolled as a control in a pregnancy study. Sequences were derived from peripheral blood, sampled after pregnancy. The V gene is TRBV6-5, the J gene TRBJ1-2; D is ambiguous. The CDR3 region is CASSYSRGNTYGYTF. The DNA for the CDR3 is TGTGCCAGCAGTTACTCGCGAGGAAACACCTATGGCTACACCTTC.